This record concerns one T cell receptor beta chain sequence. The junction had 11 bases not matched to a gene; V was cut back by 4 bases and J by 2 bases. The CDR3 totals 17 residues. Germline CDR1 is SGHKS and CDR2 is YYEKEE (reference sequence). These data are taken from a study of blood T cell repertoires in COVID-19. Study-level background: The origin of the acute and convalescent COVID-19 samples was the United States, Italy and Spain. Sample material is recorded as cDNA or gDNA derived from T cells, B-cell-depleted T cells, or PBMCs.

Using immunoSEQ multiplex PCR, the repertoire was profiled, and TCRdb retains in-frame clones only, with some absent. The sample shows almost 250,000 clones, around 89% of them seen only once. Across under 25 US areas, participants ranged in age from about 18 to 90 years. Recovered Cohort 3 donors showed two negative PCRs, clearance, or symptom resolution. The sequenced sample consisted of PBMCs or T cells enriched from blood (not recorded which). The sequence was obtained from a woman between 25 and 40 years old who had recovered from COVID-19. J is TRBJ2-2 and V is TRBV5-5; 7 nucleotides match TRBD1. As DNA, the CDR3 is TGTGCCAGCAGCCCCCGGGGACAGCTGGTTAACACCGGGGAGCTGTTTTTT. Translated, it gives CASSPRGQLVNTGELFF.